Listed below are T cell receptor beta chains from one sample, sequenced in a study of blood T cell repertoires in COVID-19. Repertoires were generated with immunoSEQ multiplex PCR, while TCRdb's copy carries only in-frame clones and drops some. The sample yields 400,000 or so clones, 85% to 90% seen once. Specimen: peripheral blood. These receptors originate from a human donor in a cohort sampled during active COVID-19. CDR3s include the opening cysteine and the closing phenylalanine or tryptophan.

TRBV4-1	TRBJ1-1	CASSQVLRRADSYTEAFF
TRBV10-3	TRBJ1-2	CAISEGRQGSKGYTF
TRBV19	TRBJ1-5	CASSKTGGGSNQPQHF
TRBV2	TRBJ2-2	CASSSERGENTGELFF
TRBV29-1	TRBJ2-5	CSLGQGWETQYF
TRBV7-3	TRBJ1-1	CASSAGVQSQAFF
TRBV5-4	TRBJ1-2	CASSVDRNYGYTF
TRBV7-8	TRBJ1-2	CASSLDRLYGYTF
TRBV7-8	TRBJ2-5	CASSDGGGGETQYF
TRBV6-1	TRBJ2-7	CASSEPADSHYEQYF
TRBV2	TRBJ2-7	CARSFNRGSSYEQYF
TRBV18	TRBJ2-7	CASSGTGSSYEQYF